The clone carrying this T cell receptor (beta chain) occurred many times. The CDR3 consists of 16 residues. Looked up from germline, CDR1 is GTSNPN and CDR2 is SVGIG (reference sequence). Stated time point: sample taken at primary tumor resection. Tumor, nontumor lung or frozen PBMC supplied whole RNA, sequenced without sorting. Samples were donated by 72 untreated early-stage non-small cell lung cancer patients. The data were taken from a study of spatial heterogeneity in lung cancer. Looking at the study overall: Every unique TCR and UMI combination, on average, appeared more than ten times in raw reads.

All TCR cDNA molecules were individually tagged with a unique molecular identifier. TCRdb fed the 5' RACE reads into MiXCR, producing one record per CDR3 protein. Of around 3,200 distinct CDR3 sequences in the sample, approximately 15% were seen once. The clonotype was recovered from a female donor with early-stage non-small cell lung cancer. The chain has TRBV30 and TRBJ2-1; the match to TRBD2 covers 13 bases. The sample consisted of PBMCs, taken at surgery. In DNA, the CDR3 is TGTGCACGCATGAACCTACCGGGACTAGCGGGGTATGAGCAGTTCTTC. The encoded protein is CARMNLPGLAGYEQFF.